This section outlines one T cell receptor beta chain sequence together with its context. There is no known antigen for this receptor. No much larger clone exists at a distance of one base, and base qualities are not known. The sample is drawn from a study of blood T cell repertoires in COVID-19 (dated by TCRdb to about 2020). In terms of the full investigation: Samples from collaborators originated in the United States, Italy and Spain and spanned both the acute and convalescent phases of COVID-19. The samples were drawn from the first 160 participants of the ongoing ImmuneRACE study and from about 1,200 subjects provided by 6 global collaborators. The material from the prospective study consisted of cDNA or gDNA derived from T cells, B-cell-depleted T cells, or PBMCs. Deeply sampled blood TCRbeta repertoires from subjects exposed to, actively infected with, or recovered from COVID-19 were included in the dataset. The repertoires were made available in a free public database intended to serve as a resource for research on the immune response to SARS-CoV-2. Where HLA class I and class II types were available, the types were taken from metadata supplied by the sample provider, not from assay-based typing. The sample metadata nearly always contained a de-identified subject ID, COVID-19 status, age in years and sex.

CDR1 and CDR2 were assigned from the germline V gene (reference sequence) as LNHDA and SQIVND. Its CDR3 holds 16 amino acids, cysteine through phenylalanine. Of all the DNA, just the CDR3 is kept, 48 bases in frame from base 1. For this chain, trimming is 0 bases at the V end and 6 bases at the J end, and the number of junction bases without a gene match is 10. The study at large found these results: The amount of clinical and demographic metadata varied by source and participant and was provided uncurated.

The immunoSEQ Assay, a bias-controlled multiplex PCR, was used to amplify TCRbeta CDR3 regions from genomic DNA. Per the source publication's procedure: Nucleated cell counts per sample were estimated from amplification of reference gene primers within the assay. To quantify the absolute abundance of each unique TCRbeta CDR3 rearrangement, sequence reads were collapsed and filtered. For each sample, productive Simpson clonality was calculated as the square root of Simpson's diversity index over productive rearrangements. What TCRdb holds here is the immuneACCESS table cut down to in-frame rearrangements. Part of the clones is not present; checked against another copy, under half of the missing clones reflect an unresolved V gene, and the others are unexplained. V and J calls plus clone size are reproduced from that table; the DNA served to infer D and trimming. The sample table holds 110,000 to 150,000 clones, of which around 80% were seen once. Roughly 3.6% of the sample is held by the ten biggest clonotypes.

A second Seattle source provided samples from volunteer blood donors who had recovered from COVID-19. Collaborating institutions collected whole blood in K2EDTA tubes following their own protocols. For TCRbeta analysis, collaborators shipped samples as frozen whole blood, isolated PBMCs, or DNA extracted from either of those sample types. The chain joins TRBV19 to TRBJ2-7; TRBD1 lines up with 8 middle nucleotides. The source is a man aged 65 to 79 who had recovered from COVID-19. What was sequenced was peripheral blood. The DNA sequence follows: TGTGCCAGTAGTATAGAGGAAGACAGGGGTAGAATCGAGCAGTACTTC. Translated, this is CASSIEEDRGRIEQYF.